The source of this TCR beta chain is a study of T cell repertoires in cytomegalovirus infection. The overall study: Recently identified HLA-C-restricted CMV epitopes were among the peptides used. It was the public TCR beta signatures that indicated both CMV infection and matching HLA type.

General study points: In two of eight donors, the top clonotype was HLA-C-restricted CMV-specific. Cumulated frequencies of public TCR beta families served to identify carriers of CMV plus the relevant HLA.

Note on this clonotype: Antigen specificity is unknown.

This CDR3 has 15 residues. Trimming removed 4 bases from V and 6 bases from J, with 21 bases in between. CDR1 and CDR2 (germline): DFQATT, SNEGSKA (reference sequence). TCRdb reprocessed the reads via MiXCR and lists one record per CDR3 protein. The sample lists under 850,000 distinct CDR3 sequences, about 33% occurring once. The receptor was derived from a human donor in good health (CMV status not recorded). Some clones in this sample may be carry-over from other donors' samples. The starting material was cultured PBMCs, obtained from culture after CMV antigen stimulation. The rearrangement uses TRBV20-1 and TRBJ1-1, with D perhaps TRBD1 (6 bases). The CDR3 DNA reads TGCAGTGCTACGGGGGGACAACTGCGTTTACCTGAAGCTTTCTTT. Protein sequence: CSATGGQLRLPEAFF.